A selection of T cell receptor beta chains follows, all from one sample in a study of blood T cell repertoires in COVID-19. Some clones are missing from TCRdb's copy, which holds only in-frame ones; the method was immunoSEQ multiplex PCR. The table lists roughly 39,000 clones, roughly 85% of them singletons, with less than 4.5% in the top ten. The sample comprised peripheral blood. The receptors shown here come from a man between 60 and 75 years old with acute or convalescent COVID-19. Both conserved end residues are part of each CDR3. D genes are given only for firm matches. The size entry is marked missing in some rows and otherwise reads once, few, many or a size class.

v_call	d_call	j_call	cdr3_length	clone_size	cdr3_aa	cdr3_nt
TRBV13	NA	TRBJ1-3	14	NA	CASSSRASGNTIYF	TGTGCCAGCAGCTCCAGGGCTTCTGGAAACACCATATATTTT
TRBV5-4	NA	TRBJ2-5	15	NA	CASSLGQVIQETQYF	TGTGCCAGCAGCTTGGGACAGGTGATACAAGAGACCCAGTACTTC
TRBV4-2	NA	TRBJ2-2	17	NA	CASSPDLAGTNTGELFF	TGTGCCAGCAGCCCGGACTTGGCGGGAACGAACACCGGGGAGCTGTTTTTT
TRBV5-1	TRBD2	TRBJ2-3	16	NA	CASAPGGASNTDTQYF	TGCGCCAGTGCTCCCGGGGGGGCCAGTAACACAGATACGCAGTATTTT
TRBV15	TRBD1	TRBJ1-1	14	NA	CATSREGQGQEAFF	TGTGCCACCAGCAGGGAAGGACAGGGCCAAGAAGCTTTCTTT
TRBV12-5	NA	TRBJ2-3	16	NA	CASGLVRASGTDTQYF	TGTGCTAGTGGTTTGGTACGGGCTAGCGGCACAGATACGCAGTATTTT
TRBV6-2/TRBV6-3	NA	TRBJ2-7	15	NA	CASSSRQLSSYEQYF	TGTGCCAGCAGTTCTCGACAGCTTAGCTCCTACGAGCAGTACTTC
TRBV18	NA	TRBJ1-1	14	NA	CASSPQGMNTEAFF	TGTGCCAGCTCACCGCAGGGTATGAACACTGAAGCTTTCTTT
TRBV2	NA	TRBJ2-1	15	NA	CASSDVRGGVNEQFF	TGTGCCAGCAGTGATGTCAGGGGAGGGGTAAATGAGCAGTTCTTC
TRBV19	NA	TRBJ2-5	15	NA	CASSIGGQPGETQYF	TGTGCCAGTAGTATTGGAGGGCAGCCGGGGGAGACCCAGTACTTC
TRBV28	TRBD2	TRBJ2-2	15	NA	CASNQAGVRTGELFF	TGTGCCAGCAATCAGGCGGGAGTTCGCACCGGGGAGCTGTTTTTT
TRBV5-6	NA	TRBJ1-1	13	NA	CASSRGANTEAFF	TGTGCCAGCAGCCGGGGGGCGAACACTGAAGCTTTCTTT
TRBV18	NA	TRBJ2-3	13	NA	CASSRQATDTQYF	TGTGCCAGCTCGCGACAGGCGACAGATACGCAGTATTTT
TRBV7-9	NA	TRBJ2-7	14	NA	CASSFRDFTYEQYF	TGTGCCAGCAGCTTTAGGGACTTCACCTACGAGCAGTACTTC
TRBV5-8	TRBD2	TRBJ2-5	19	NA	CASPITPWGLAGVRETQYF	TGTGCCAGCCCTATCACCCCCTGGGGACTAGCGGGAGTGAGGGAGACCCAGTACTTC
TRBV14	TRBD2	TRBJ2-2	13	NA	CATGLAQTGELFF	TGTGCCACCGGACTAGCTCAGACCGGGGAGCTGTTTTTT
TRBV10-3	TRBD1	TRBJ1-1	16	NA	CAISVRARQGNTEAFF	TGTGCCATCAGTGTTAGGGCCAGACAGGGGAACACTGAAGCTTTCTTT
TRBV3-1/TRBV3-2	NA	TRBJ2-2	14	NA	CASRQQGNTGELFF	TGTGCCAGCAGGCAACAGGGAAACACCGGGGAGCTGTTTTTT
TRBV7-2	TRBD2	TRBJ2-7	16	NA	CASSSRASGGSYEQYF	TGTGCCAGCAGCTCCCGAGCTAGCGGGGGGTCCTACGAGCAGTACTTC
TRBV6-5	NA	TRBJ2-7	12	NA	CASRSGVYEQYF	TGTGCCAGCAGGTCAGGGGTCTACGAGCAGTACTTC
TRBV7-2	NA	TRBJ2-7	12	NA	CASSLQQVEQYF	TGTGCCAGCAGCTTACAGCAGGTCGAGCAGTACTTC
TRBV5-5	TRBD1	TRBJ2-3	16	NA	CASSTGQAISTDTQYF	TGTGCCAGCAGCACCGGACAGGCTATTAGCACAGATACGCAGTATTTT
TRBV7-6	NA	TRBJ2-2	14	NA	CASTPQGGPGELFF	TGTGCCAGCACCCCCCAGGGAGGCCCCGGGGAGCTGTTTTTT
TRBV25-1	NA	TRBJ2-7	17	NA	CASREPLGVGNIHEQYF	TGTGCCAGCAGGGAACCGCTGGGAGTGGGGAACATCCACGAGCAGTACTTC
TRBV18	TRBD2	TRBJ2-2	15	NA	CASSQAGLNTGELFF	TGTGCCAGCTCCCAAGCGGGACTGAACACCGGGGAGCTGTTTTTT
TRBV19	NA	TRBJ2-2	15	NA	CANFTWRGNTGELFF	TGTGCCAACTTCACTTGGCGGGGGAACACCGGGGAGCTGTTTTTT
TRBV7-2	TRBD1	TRBJ1-2	17	NA	CASSLARGQSPNYGYTF	TGTGCCAGCAGCTTAGCGAGGGGGCAGTCCCCTAACTATGGCTACACCTTC
TRBV30	NA	TRBJ2-7	18	NA	CAWSVPPSHPRDSYEQYF	TGTGCCTGGAGTGTACCTCCGTCGCACCCCCGGGACTCATACGAGCAGTACTTC
TRBV5-8	TRBD1	TRBJ2-7	13	NA	CASSWDRAYEQYF	TGTGCCAGCAGTTGGGACAGGGCCTACGAGCAGTACTTC
TRBV6-5	TRBD1	TRBJ1-5	14	NA	CASSYSEGAGPQHF	TGTGCCAGCAGTTACTCCGAGGGGGCAGGGCCCCAGCATTTT
TRBV3-1/TRBV3-2	NA	TRBJ2-7	16	NA	CASSLDGQRQDTEQYF	TGTGCCAGCAGCCTAGATGGACAGCGACAGGATACCGAGCAGTACTTC
TRBV5-4	NA	TRBJ2-2	17	NA	CASSRGTVGAGTGELFF	TGTGCCAGCAGCCGTGGCACAGTGGGGGCGGGCACCGGGGAGCTGTTTTTT
TRBV2	NA	TRBJ1-4	13	once	CASRTLRAEKLFF	TGTGCCAGCAGGACCCTCAGGGCGGAAAAACTGTTTTTT
TRBV6-2/TRBV6-3	TRBD2	TRBJ2-7	15	NA	CASSLLLAGRYEQYF	TGTGCCAGCAGCCTACTACTAGCGGGGCGTTACGAGCAGTACTTC
TRBV5-8	TRBD1	TRBJ2-2	16	once	CASEKSDRANTGELFF	TGTGCCAGCGAAAAGTCAGACAGGGCGAACACCGGGGAGCTGTTTTTT
TRBV28	TRBD1	TRBJ2-6	19	NA	CASSSPWTGGFSGANVLTF	TGTGCCAGCAGTTCCCCTTGGACAGGGGGCTTCTCTGGGGCCAACGTCCTGACTTTC
TRBV5-1	NA	TRBJ2-1	15	NA	CASSLPGSSYNEQFF	TGCGCCAGCAGCTTACCGGGGAGCTCCTACAATGAGCAGTTCTTC
TRBV18	NA	TRBJ1-3	15	NA	CASSPPAGSGNTIYF	TGTGCCAGCTCACCACCCGCGGGATCTGGAAACACCATATATTTT
TRBV10-1	NA	TRBJ2-2	17	NA	CASRGSRVPRDTGELFF	TGCGCCAGCAGGGGGAGTAGGGTTCCTCGGGACACCGGGGAGCTGTTTTTT
TRBV2	TRBD1	TRBJ1-2	15	NA	CASSVTGQGLGGYTF	TGTGCCAGCAGTGTAACGGGACAGGGACTTGGAGGCTACACCTTC
TRBV11-1	NA	TRBJ2-7	12	NA	CASSRDRYEQYF	TGTGCCAGCAGCAGAGACAGGTACGAGCAGTACTTC
TRBV3-1/TRBV3-2	NA	TRBJ2-3	10	once	CASGADTQYF	TGTGCCAGCGGGGCGGATACGCAGTATTTT
TRBV7-3	TRBD2	TRBJ2-7	16	NA	CASSLMAASGGHEQYF	TGTGCCAGCAGCTTAATGGCGGCTAGCGGGGGCCACGAGCAGTACTTC
TRBV4-1	TRBD1	TRBJ2-5	13	NA	CASSPGGIGTQYF	TGCGCCAGCAGCCCAGGGGGAATTGGGACCCAGTACTTC
TRBV7-9	NA	TRBJ2-7	12	once	CASSLSGYEQYF	TGTGCCAGCAGCTTGAGCGGCTACGAGCAGTACTTC
TRBV7-2	TRBD2	TRBJ2-7	16	NA	CASSLLPAGATYEQYF	TGTGCCAGCAGCTTACTCCCAGCGGGGGCTACCTACGAGCAGTACTTC
TRBV11-2	NA	TRBJ2-2	14	NA	CASTLRGQGGELFF	TGTGCCAGCACACTCAGGGGACAAGGCGGGGAGCTGTTTTTT
TRBV19	NA	TRBJ1-1	15	NA	CASSIAFGENTEAFF	TGTGCCAGTAGTATAGCCTTCGGGGAGAACACTGAAGCTTTCTTT
TRBV5-1	NA	TRBJ1-1	15	NA	CASSPMSVMNTEAFF	TGCGCCAGCAGCCCCATGTCGGTCATGAACACTGAAGCTTTCTTT
TRBV18	TRBD2	TRBJ2-3	16	once	CASSPSVAGALDTQYF	TGTGCCAGCTCACCATCGGTAGCGGGAGCTCTAGATACGCAGTATTTT
TRBV12-3/TRBV12-4	TRBD1	TRBJ2-1	12	NA	CASSDPPGQEFF	TGTGCCAGCAGTGACCCCCCGGGACAGGAGTTCTTC
TRBV5-6	NA	TRBJ2-1	12	NA	CASSFPFSEQFF	TGTGCCAGCAGCTTTCCGTTTAGTGAGCAGTTCTTC
TRBV7-2	NA	TRBJ2-5	14	NA	CASSLGTHSGTQYF	TGTGCCAGCAGCCTAGGCACCCACTCGGGGACCCAGTACTTC
TRBV4-3	NA	TRBJ1-2	16	NA	CASSQDGAGYRQGYTF	TGCGCCAGCAGCCAAGATGGGGCAGGCTACCGTCAGGGCTACACCTTC
TRBV7-2	NA	TRBJ2-7	12	NA	CASSQTTYEQYF	TGTGCCAGCAGCCAAACAACCTACGAGCAGTACTTC
TRBV19	NA	TRBJ1-4	15	NA	CASGDRPLYNEKLFF	TGTGCCAGTGGAGACCGACCTCTTTATAATGAAAAACTGTTTTTT
TRBV11-2	TRBD2	TRBJ2-5	15	NA	CASSPLAGGAETQYF	TGTGCCAGCAGCCCCCTAGCGGGGGGGGCGGAGACCCAGTACTTC
TRBV28	NA	TRBJ1-1	12	NA	CASVSLSPEAFF	TGTGCCAGCGTGAGTCTCTCTCCTGAAGCTTTCTTT
TRBV7-9	NA	TRBJ2-3	12	NA	CASSPGLDTQYF	TGTGCCAGCAGCCCAGGTTTAGATACGCAGTATTTT